Below, 13 T cell receptor beta chains from the same sample are listed, as sequenced in a study of OX40 agonist ivuxolimab in advanced cancers. Here immunoSEQ multiplex PCR was the method, and the copy in TCRdb shows in-frame clones only, minus some. The sample records fewer than 90,000 clones, 70% to 90% being singletons. This sample comprised CD4+ or CD8+ T cells sorted from blood, obtained in a trial of the OX40 agonist ivuxolimab. The receptors stem from an adult with an advanced solid tumor such as melanoma, head and neck, liver or kidney cancer.

The rearrangement joins TRBV9 to TRBJ2-7; D might be TRBD1 or TRBD2, each matching 7 bases. The CDR3 length is 14 residues. V lost 4 bases to trimming and J lost 7 bases, with 18 bases between them. Germline V lookup: CDR1 SGDLS, CDR2 YYNGEE. The CDR3: CASSLRQGGSEQYF. CDR3 DNA: TGTGCCAGCAGCTTGCGACAGGGAGGGAGTGAGCAGTACTTC.

This clone was seen just once. J is TRBJ2-3 and V is TRBV27; 9 bases map to TRBD1. The CDR3 extends over 15 amino acids. Germline V gene data show CDR1 as MNHEY and CDR2 as SMNVEV (reference sequence). V trimming: 9 bases; J trimming: 2 bases; junction bases outside the gene matches: 9. CDR3 residues: CARPSGTGNTDTQYF. The CDR3 DNA follows: TGTGCCAGACCCTCAGGGACAGGGAACACAGATACGCAGTATTTT.

The genes are TRBV25-1 and TRBJ2-3; 13 positions match TRBD2. The J segment lost 5 bases and the V segment lost 4 bases, leaving 9 bases of the junction unmatched. This CDR3 contains 17 residues. Per germline, CDR1 MGHDK and CDR2 SYGVNS. The chain's CDR3 is CASSVTLAGGPGDTQYF. CDR3 sequence (DNA): TGTGCCAGCAGTGTAACACTAGCGGGGGGGCCCGGAGATACGCAGTATTTT.

Concerning this clone itself: The same CDR3 also results from other DNA sequences found in this sample. V and J are TRBV4-2 and TRBJ2-7, with TRBD2 as a possible D gene (6 bases). This CDR3 contains 14 residues. V was clipped by 0 bases and J by 2 bases, with 8 bases between them. Germline V gene sequence: CDR1 LGHNA, CDR2 YNFKEQ. CDR3 loop: CASSQERLAYEQYF. The CDR3 region has the DNA TGTGCCAGCAGCCAAGAGAGACTAGCCTACGAGCAGTACTTC.

V gene TRBV11-3 combines with J gene TRBJ2-5, with 7 bases fitting TRBD2. The germline CDR1 and CDR2 sequences are SGHNT and YENEEA. The CDR3 totals 15 residues. V lost 3 bases, J lost 5 bases, and 9 bases stayed unmatched. Here the CDR3 reads CASSLGTAGWETQYF. The CDR3 DNA reads TGTGCCAGCAGCTTGGGAACAGCGGGGTGGGAGACCCAGTACTTC.

This clone appeared once. The chain carries TRBV4-2 and TRBJ1-5, with 7 bases lining up with TRBD1. The trim removed 2 bases at V and 1 base at J, leaving 11 bases unmatched. The CDR3 loop spans 18 amino acids. Germline V CDR1 and CDR2: LGHNA, YNFKEQ. CDR3 amino acids: CASSQNSQTRGSNQPQHF. As DNA, the CDR3 is TGTGCCAGCAGCCAAAACTCCCAAACCAGGGGGAGCAATCAGCCCCAGCATTTT.

This chain connects TRBV9 to TRBJ2-5; D not resolved. The V end lost 1 base, the J end lost 1 base, and 11 bases lay between the germline ends. CDR3 length equals 15 residues. From germline, CDR1 is SGDLS and CDR2 YYNGEE. This CDR3 reads CASSVSGRPQETQYF. The DNA for the CDR3 is TGTGCCAGCAGCGTAAGTGGACGGCCCCAAGAGACCCAGTACTTC. The full variable domain, completed using reference TRBV9 and TRBJ2-5, is DSGVTQTPKHLITATGQRVTLRCSPRSGDLSVYWYQQSLDQGLQFLIQYYNGEERAKGNILERFSAQQFPDLHSELNLSSLELGDSALYFCASSVSGRPQETQYFGPGTRLLVL.

The V and J genes are TRBV11-3 and TRBJ2-2; maybe TRBD1 (6 bases). Trimming took 3 bases from V and 0 from J, leaving 11 bases between them. Germline CDR1 and CDR2: SGHNT and YENEEA. The CDR3 spans 16 residues. CDR3 amino acids: CASSLIGGSNTGELFF. CDR3 in DNA: TGTGCCAGCAGCTTGATTGGGGGCTCGAACACCGGGGAGCTGTTTTTT.

The chain carries TRBV6-5 and TRBJ1-6; possible D gene TRBD1, 5 bases. V lost 0 bases, J lost 7 bases, and 10 bases lay in between. The CDR3 contains 15 residues. CDR1 and CDR2 (germline): MNHEY, SVGAGI. CDR3 loop: CASSYSPRVNSPLHF. In nucleotides, the CDR3 is TGTGCCAGCAGTTACTCCCCCAGGGTCAATTCACCCCTCCACTTT.

Here the CDR3 reads CASSPNGAKGGAFF. The CDR3, as DNA: TGTGCCAGCAGCCCAAACGGGGCCAAAGGGGGAGCTTTCTTT. The chain has TRBV7-9 and TRBJ1-1, with a tentative D call TRBD1 (6 bases). With 5 bases removed from V and 10 bases from J, the gap between germline ends came to 20 bases. The germline V gene encodes CDR1 SEHNR and CDR2 FQNEAQ (reference sequence). This CDR3 is 14 amino acids long.

The chain recombines TRBV7-2 with TRBJ2-2, with D perhaps given as TRBD1 or TRBD2 (5 bases each). The CDR3 is 14 residues long. In germline, CDR1 is SGHTA, CDR2 FQGNSA. The germline V and J ends were trimmed by 5 bases and 2 bases, with 9 bases remaining between them. In DNA, the CDR3 is TGTGCCAGCAGCCCGGGACCCAACACCGGGGAGCTGTTTTTT. Its protein is CASSPGPNTGELFF. Complete variable domain (other parts from reference TRBV7-2 and TRBJ2-2): GAGVSQSPSNKVTEKGKDVELRCDPISGHTALYWYRQSLGQGLEFLIYFQGNSAPDKSGLPSDRFSAERTGGSVSTLTIQRTQQEDSAVYLCASSPGPNTGELFFGEGSRLTVL.

The chain links TRBV28 to TRBJ1-4; 11 bases agree with TRBD1. There are 21 residues in the CDR3. V trimming: 0 bases; J trimming: 3 bases; junction bases outside the gene matches: 15. Germline V CDR1 and CDR2: MDHEN, SYDVKM. CDR3 coding DNA: TGTGCCAGCAGTTTATGGGACCCCCTGGGACAGGGGGTGTGGGCTAATGAAAAACTGTTTTTT. It codes for CASSLWDPLGQGVWANEKLFF.

The V and J genes are TRBV7-2 and TRBJ2-5, with TRBD1 matching 8 bases. V shed 3 bases and J 1 base; nucleotides not matched to a gene: 10. Germline lookup yields CDR1 SGHTA and CDR2 FQGNSA. This CDR3 is 17 amino acids long. The CDR3, as DNA: TGTGCCAGCAGCTTGAGTAGCACAGGGGGGATCCAAGAGACCCAGTACTTC. Amino acid sequence: CASSLSSTGGIQETQYF.